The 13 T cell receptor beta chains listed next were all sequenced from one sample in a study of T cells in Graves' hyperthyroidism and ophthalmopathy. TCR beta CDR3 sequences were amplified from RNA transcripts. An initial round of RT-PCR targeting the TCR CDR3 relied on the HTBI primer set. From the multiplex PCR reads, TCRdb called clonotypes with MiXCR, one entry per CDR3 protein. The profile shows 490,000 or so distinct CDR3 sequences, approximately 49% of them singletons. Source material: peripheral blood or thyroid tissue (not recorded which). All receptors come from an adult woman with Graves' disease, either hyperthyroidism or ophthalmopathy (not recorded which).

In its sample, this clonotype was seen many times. The CDR3 nucleotides read TGTGCCAGCAGCGGGGGGACAGTCCAAGAGACCCAGTACTTC. Amino acids: CASSGGTVQETQYF. The chain links TRBV5-6 to TRBJ2-5, with D perhaps TRBD1 (7 bases). Germline-derived CDR1 and CDR2 are SGHDT and YYEEEE. V was trimmed by 4 bases and J by 1 base, leaving 11 bases between them. This CDR3 is built from 14 residues.

CDR3 amino acids: CASSQDSGPDQPQHF. The DNA for the CDR3 is TGTGCCAGCAGCCAAGATTCGGGTCCCGATCAGCCCCAGCATTTT. The chain has TRBV7-9 and TRBJ1-5; D call uncertain. The germline V gene has CDR1 SEHNR and CDR2 FQNEAQ (reference sequence). The germline V and J ends were trimmed by 5 bases and 5 bases, with 16 bases remaining between them. The CDR3 has 15 residues.

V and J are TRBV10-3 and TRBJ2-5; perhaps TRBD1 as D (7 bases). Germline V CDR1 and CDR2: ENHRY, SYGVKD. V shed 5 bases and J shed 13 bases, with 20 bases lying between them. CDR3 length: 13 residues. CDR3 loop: CAISPSGGSLSYF. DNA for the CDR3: TGTGCCATCAGTCCCTCAGGGGGGTCGTTATCGTACTTC.

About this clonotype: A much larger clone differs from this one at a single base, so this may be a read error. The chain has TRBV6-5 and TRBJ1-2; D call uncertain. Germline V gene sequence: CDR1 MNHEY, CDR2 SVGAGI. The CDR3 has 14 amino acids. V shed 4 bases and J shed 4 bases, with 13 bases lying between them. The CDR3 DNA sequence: TGTGCCAGCAGTTCCAAGGACCGCAGCTATGGCTACACCTTC. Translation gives CASSSKDRSYGYTF.

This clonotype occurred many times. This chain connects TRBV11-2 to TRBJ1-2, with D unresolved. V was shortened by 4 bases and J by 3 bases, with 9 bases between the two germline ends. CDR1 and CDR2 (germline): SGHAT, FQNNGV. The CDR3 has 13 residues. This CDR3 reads CASSSTHYYGYTF. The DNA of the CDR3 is TGTGCCAGCAGCTCCACTCATTACTATGGCTACACCTTC. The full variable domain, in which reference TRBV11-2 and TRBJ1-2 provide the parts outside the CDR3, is EAGVAQSPRYKIIEKRQSVAFWCNPISGHATLYWYQQILGQGPKLLIQFQNNGVVDDSQLPKDRFSAERLKGVDSTLKIQPAKLEDSAVYLCASSSTHYYGYTFGSGTRLTVV.

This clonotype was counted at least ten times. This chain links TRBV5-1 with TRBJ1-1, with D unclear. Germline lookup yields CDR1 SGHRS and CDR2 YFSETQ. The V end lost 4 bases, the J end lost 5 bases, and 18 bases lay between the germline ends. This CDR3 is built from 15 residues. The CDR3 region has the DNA TGCGCCAGCAGCCCCCTCCCACAGTCGGGGACTGAAGCTTTCTTT. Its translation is CASSPLPQSGTEAFF.

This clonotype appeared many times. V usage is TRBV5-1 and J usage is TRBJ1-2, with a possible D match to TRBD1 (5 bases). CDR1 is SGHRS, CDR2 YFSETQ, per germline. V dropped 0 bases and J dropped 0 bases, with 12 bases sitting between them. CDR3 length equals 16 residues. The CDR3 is CASSLEDSASNYGYTF. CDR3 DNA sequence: TGCGCCAGCAGCTTGGAAGACAGCGCCTCTAACTATGGCTACACCTTC.

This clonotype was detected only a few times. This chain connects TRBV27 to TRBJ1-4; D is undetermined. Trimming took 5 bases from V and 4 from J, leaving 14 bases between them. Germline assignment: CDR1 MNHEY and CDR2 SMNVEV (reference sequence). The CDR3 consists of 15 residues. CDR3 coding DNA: TGTGCCAGCAGTCGCAGCGGGGTTGGTAATGAAAAACTGTTTTTT. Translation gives CASSRSGVGNEKLFF.

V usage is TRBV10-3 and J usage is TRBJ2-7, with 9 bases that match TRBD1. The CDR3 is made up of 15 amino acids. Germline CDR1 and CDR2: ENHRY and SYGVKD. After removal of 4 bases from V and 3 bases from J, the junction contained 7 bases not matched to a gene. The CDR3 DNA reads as TGTGCCATCAGTGGGCGGGACAGGGAGGGCTACGAGCAGTACTTC. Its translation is CAISGRDREGYEQYF.

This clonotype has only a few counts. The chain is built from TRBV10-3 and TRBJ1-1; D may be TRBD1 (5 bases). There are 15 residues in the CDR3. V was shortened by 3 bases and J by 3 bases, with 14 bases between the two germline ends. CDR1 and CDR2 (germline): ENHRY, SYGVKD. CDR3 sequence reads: CAISDTSGGHTEAFF. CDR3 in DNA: TGTGCCATCAGTGACACCTCCGGGGGACACACTGAAGCTTTCTTT.

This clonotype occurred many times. The CDR3 loop reads CASRVRGAGANVLTF. The DNA of the CDR3 is TGTGCCAGCAGGGTCCGGGGAGCTGGGGCCAACGTCCTGACTTTC. This chain joins TRBV2 and TRBJ2-6; TRBD2 is a possible D gene (5 bases). The CDR3 has 15 amino acids. CDR1 and CDR2 from the germline V gene are SNHLY and FYNNEI. V dropped 6 bases and J dropped 2 bases, with 11 bases sitting between them.

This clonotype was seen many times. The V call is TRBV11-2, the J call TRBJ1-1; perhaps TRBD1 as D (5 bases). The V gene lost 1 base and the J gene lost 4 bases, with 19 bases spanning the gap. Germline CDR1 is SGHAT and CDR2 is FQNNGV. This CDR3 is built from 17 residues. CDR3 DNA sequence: TGTGCCAGCAGCTTAGTCGGGGGAATGGGGTCGGTCACTGAAGCTTTCTTT. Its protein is CASSLVGGMGSVTEAFF. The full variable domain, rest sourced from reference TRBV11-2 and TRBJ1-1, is EAGVAQSPRYKIIEKRQSVAFWCNPISGHATLYWYQQILGQGPKLLIQFQNNGVVDDSQLPKDRFSAERLKGVDSTLKIQPAKLEDSAVYLCASSLVGGMGSVTEAFFGQGTRLTVV.

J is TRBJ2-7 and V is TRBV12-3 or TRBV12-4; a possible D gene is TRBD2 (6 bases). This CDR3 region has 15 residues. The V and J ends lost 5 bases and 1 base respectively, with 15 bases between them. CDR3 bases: TGTGCCAGCAGTCACGGGACTCCGGTTTCCTACGAGCAGTACTTC. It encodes CASSHGTPVSYEQYF.